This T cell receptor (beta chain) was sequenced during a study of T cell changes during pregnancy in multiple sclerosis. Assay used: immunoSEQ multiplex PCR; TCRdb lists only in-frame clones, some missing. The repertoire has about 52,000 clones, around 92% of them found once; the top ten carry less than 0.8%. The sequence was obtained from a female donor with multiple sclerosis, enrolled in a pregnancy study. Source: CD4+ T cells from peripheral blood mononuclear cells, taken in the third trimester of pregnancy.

The CDR3 region has the DNA TGTGCCAGCAGGACTGAGGGTCGTACCGGGGAGCTGTTTTTT. Protein product: CASRTEGRTGELFF. J is TRBJ2-2 and V is TRBV6-5; D is possibly TRBD2 (5 bases). Germline CDR1 and CDR2: MNHEY and SVGAGI. The germline V and J ends were trimmed by 6 bases and 5 bases, with 13 bases remaining between them. The length of the CDR3 is 14 residues.